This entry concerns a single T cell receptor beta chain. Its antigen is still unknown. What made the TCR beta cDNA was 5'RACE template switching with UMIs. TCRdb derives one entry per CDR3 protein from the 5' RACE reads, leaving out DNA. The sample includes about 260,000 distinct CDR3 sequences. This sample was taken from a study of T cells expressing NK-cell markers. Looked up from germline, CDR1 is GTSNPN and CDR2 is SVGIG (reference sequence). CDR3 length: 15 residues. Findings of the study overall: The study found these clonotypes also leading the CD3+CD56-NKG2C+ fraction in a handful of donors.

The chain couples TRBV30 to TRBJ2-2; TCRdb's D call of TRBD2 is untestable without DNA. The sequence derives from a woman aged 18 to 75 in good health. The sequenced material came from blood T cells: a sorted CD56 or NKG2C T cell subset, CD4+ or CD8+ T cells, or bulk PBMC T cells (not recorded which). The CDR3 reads CAWSVRLATTGELFF. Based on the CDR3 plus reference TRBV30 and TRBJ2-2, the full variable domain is SQTIHQWPATLVQPVGSPLSLECTVEGTSNPNLYWYRQAAGRGLQLLFYSVGIGQISSEVPQNLSASRPQDRQFILSSKKLLLSDSGFYLCAWSVRLATTGELFFGEGSRLTVL.